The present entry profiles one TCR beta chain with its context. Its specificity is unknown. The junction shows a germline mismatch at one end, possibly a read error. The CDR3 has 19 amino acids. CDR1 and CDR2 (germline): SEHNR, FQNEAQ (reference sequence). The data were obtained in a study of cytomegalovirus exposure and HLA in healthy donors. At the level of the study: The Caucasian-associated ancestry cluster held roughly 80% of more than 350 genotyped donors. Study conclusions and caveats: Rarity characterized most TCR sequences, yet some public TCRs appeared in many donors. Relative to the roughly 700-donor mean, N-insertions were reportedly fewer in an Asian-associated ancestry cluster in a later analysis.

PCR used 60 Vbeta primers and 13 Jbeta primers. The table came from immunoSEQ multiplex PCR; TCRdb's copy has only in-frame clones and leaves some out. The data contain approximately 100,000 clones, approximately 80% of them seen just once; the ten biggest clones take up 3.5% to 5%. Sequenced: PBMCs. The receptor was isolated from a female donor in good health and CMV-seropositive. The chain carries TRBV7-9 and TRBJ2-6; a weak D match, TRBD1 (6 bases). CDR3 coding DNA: TGTTCCAGCAGCCTTAAAAGGGGGACAAGCTTTACTGGGGCCAACGTCCTGACTTTC. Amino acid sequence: CSSSLKRGTSFTGANVLTF.